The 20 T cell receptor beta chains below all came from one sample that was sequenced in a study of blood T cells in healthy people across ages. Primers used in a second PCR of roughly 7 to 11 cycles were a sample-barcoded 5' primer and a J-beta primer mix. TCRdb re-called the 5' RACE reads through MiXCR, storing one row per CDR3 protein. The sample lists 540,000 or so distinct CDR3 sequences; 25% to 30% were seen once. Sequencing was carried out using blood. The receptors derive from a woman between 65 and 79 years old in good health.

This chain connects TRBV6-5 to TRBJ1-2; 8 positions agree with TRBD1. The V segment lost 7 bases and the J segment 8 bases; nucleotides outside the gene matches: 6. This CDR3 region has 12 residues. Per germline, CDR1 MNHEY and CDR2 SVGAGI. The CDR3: CASTRTGHGYTF. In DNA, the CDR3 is TGTGCCAGCACCAGGACAGGGCACGGCTACACCTTC.

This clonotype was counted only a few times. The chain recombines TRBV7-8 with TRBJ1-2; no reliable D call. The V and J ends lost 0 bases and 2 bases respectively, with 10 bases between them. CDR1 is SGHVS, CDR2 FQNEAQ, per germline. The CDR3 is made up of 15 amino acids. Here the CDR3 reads CASSLAGPANYGYTF. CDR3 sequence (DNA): TGTGCCAGCAGCTTAGCGGGTCCAGCCAACTATGGCTACACCTTC.

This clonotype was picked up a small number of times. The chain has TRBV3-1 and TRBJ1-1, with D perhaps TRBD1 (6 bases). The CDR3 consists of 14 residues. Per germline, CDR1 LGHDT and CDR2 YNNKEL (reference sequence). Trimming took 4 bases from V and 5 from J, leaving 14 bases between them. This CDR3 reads CASSLGTLGTEAFF. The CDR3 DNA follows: TGTGCCAGCAGCCTGGGGACACTCGGGACTGAAGCTTTCTTT.

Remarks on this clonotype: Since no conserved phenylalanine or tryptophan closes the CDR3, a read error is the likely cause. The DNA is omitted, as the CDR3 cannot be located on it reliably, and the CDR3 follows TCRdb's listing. CDR3 in amino acids: CASRVRESTDTQYS. The V gene is TRBV12-3 or TRBV12-4, the J gene TRBJ2-3; the table's D gene call, TRBD2, was not cross checked with the DNA. The CDR3 is made up of 14 amino acids, end residues included.

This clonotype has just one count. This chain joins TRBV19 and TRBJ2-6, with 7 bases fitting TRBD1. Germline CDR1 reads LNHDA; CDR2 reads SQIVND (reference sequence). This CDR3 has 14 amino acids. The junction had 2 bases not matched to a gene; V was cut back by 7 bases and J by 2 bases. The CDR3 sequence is CASIDRAGANVLTF. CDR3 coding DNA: TGTGCCAGTATCGACAGGGCTGGGGCCAACGTCCTGACTTTC.

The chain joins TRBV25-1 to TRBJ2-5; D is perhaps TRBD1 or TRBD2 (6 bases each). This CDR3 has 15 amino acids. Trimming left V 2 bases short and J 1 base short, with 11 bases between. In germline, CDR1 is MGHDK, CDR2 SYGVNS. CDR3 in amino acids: CASSEGRGRQETQYF. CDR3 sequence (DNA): TGTGCCAGCAGTGAAGGTCGGGGGCGCCAAGAGACCCAGTACTTC.

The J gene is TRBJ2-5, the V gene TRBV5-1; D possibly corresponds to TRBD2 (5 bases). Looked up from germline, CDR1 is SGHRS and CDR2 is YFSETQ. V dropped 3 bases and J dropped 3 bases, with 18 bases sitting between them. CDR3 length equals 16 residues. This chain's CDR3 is CASSSGMTDYEETQYF. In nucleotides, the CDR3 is TGCGCCAGCAGCTCCGGGATGACGGATTACGAAGAGACCCAGTACTTC.

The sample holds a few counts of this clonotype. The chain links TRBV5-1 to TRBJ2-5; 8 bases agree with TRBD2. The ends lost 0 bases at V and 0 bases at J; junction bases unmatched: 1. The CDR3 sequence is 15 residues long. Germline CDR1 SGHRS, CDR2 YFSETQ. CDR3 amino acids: CASSLGTSNQETQYF. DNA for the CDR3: TGCGCCAGCAGCTTGGGGACTAGCAACCAAGAGACCCAGTACTTC.

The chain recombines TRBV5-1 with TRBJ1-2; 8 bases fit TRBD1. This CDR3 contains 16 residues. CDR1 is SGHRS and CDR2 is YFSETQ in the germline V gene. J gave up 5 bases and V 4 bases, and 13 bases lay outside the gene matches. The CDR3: CASSTGTGGRGYGYTF. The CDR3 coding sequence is TGCGCCAGCAGCACGGGGACAGGTGGCCGGGGATATGGCTACACCTTC. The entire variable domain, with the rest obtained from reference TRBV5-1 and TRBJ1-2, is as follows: KAGVTQTPRYLIKTRGQQVTLSCSPISGHRSVSWYQQTPGQGLQFLFEYFSETQRNKGNFPGRFSGRQFSNSRSEMNVSTLELGDSALYLCASSTGTGGRGYGYTFGSGTRLTVV.

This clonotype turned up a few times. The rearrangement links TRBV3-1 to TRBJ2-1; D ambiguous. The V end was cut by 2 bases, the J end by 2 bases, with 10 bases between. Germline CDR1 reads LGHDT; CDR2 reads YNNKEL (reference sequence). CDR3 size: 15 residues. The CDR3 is CASSQPSRAYNEQFF. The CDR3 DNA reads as TGTGCCAGCAGCCAACCGTCTAGGGCCTACAATGAGCAGTTCTTC.

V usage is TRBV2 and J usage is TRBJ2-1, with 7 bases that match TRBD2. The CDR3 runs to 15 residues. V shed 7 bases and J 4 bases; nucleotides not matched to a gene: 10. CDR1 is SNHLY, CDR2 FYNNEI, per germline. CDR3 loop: CASTTYGGGYNEQFF. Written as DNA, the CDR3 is TGTGCCAGCACCACATATGGCGGGGGTTACAATGAGCAGTTCTTC.

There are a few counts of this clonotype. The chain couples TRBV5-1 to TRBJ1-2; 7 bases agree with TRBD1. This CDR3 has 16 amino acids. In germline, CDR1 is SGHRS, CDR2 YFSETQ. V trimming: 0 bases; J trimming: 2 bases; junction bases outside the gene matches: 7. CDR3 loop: CASSLDPQGSNYGYTF. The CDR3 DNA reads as TGCGCCAGCAGCTTGGACCCACAGGGGAGCAACTATGGCTACACCTTC.

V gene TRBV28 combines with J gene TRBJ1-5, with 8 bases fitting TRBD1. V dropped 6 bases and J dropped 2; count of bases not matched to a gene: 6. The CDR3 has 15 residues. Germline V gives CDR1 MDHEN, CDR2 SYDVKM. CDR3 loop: CASRPDRGGNQPQHF. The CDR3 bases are TGTGCCAGCAGACCAGACAGGGGTGGCAATCAGCCCCAGCATTTT.

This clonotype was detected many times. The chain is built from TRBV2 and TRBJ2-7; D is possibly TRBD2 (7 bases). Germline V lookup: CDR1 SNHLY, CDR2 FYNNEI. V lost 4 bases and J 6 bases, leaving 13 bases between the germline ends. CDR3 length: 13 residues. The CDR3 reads CASSAGGPGEQYF. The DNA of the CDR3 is TGTGCCAGCAGTGCCGGGGGGCCAGGCGAGCAGTACTTC.

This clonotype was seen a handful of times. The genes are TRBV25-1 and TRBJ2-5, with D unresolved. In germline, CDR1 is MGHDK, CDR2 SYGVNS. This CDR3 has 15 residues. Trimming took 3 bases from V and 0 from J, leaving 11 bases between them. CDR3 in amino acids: CASSDHIEYQETQYF. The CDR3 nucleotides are TGTGCCAGCAGTGATCACATAGAGTACCAAGAGACCCAGTACTTC.

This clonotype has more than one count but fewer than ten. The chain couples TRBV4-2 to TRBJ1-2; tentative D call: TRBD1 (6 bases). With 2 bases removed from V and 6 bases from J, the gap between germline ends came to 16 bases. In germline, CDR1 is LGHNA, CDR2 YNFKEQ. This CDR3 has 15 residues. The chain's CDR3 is CASSQPPGTMNGYTF. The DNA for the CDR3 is TGTGCCAGCAGCCAACCACCCGGGACAATGAATGGCTACACCTTC.

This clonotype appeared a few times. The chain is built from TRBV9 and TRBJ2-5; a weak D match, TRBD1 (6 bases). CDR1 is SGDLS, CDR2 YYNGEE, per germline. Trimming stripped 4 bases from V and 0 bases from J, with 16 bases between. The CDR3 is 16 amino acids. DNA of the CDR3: TGTGCCAGCAGCCCAAAGCCCCGGGACAACCAAGAGACCCAGTACTTC. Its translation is CASSPKPRDNQETQYF.

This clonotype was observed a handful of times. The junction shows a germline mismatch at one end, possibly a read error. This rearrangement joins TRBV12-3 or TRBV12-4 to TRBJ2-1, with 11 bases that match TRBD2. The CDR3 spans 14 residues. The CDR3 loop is CASSLLAGVNEQFF. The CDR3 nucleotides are TGTGCCAGTAGTTTACTAGCGGGGGTTAATGAGCAGTTCTTC.

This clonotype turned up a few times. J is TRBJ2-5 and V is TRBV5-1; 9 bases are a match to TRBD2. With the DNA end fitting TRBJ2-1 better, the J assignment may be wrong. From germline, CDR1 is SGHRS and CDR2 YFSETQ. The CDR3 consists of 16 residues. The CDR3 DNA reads TGCGCCAGCAGCCCGTTAGCGGGGGAGGAAACCAATGAGCAGTTCTTC. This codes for CASSPLAGEETNEQFF.

This chain's CDR3 is CASSVAPGSGGDTDTQYF. The CDR3 nucleotides are TGTGCCAGCAGCGTAGCCCCCGGTAGCGGGGGAGACACAGATACGCAGTATTTT. The rearrangement uses TRBV9 and TRBJ2-3; 9 bases fit TRBD2. From germline, CDR1 is SGDLS and CDR2 YYNGEE. Trimming cost V 0 bases and J 2 bases; bases outside gene matches: 10. The length of the CDR3 is 18 residues.